The rows below give T cell receptor beta chains drawn from one sample of a study of beta chain features in type 1 diabetes. Sequenced by immunoSEQ multiplex PCR; TCRdb stores in-frame clones only, minus some. The sample consists of 250,000 to 300,000 clones, roughly 24% of them appearing once. The sequenced sample was naive CD4+ T cells from blood. The receptors were sampled from a woman in her 30s with type 1 diabetes. Both conserved end residues are part of each CDR3. The D gene is left open where the match is weak.

>.|TRBJ2-5|TRBV5-1
CASSLALETQYF
>TRBD1|TRBJ1-2|TRBV4-1
CASSQVQTGAFGYTF
>.|TRBJ2-7|TRBV10-3
CAISEGDFSYEQYF
>.|TRBJ1-1|TRBV28
CASSFGVRGAENTEAFF
>TRBD2|TRBJ2-1|TRBV15
CATSRALKRGSGRSRNEQFF
>.|TRBJ2-1|TRBV18
CASSPSLRGSYNEQFF
>.|TRBJ2-1|TRBV15
CATSREGLHPSEQFF
>TRBD2|TRBJ2-1|TRBV7-6
CASSLGTSGSGEQFF
>TRBD2|TRBJ2-1|TRBV29-1
CSVEGSGSGDEQFF
>.|TRBJ2-6|TRBV28
CASSLTGTGANVLTF
>.|TRBJ2-1|TRBV5-1
CASRNGTGYNEQFF
>TRBD1|TRBJ1-1|TRBV6-5
CASSGQGRSEAFF
>TRBD2|TRBJ2-7|TRBV4-2
CASSQLGGTVSYEQYF
>TRBD2|TRBJ2-1|TRBV5-6
CASSGTSGASSYNEQFF
>TRBD2|TRBJ2-5|TRBV9
CASSAQLASEETQYF
>TRBD2|TRBJ2-1|TRBV6-1
CASKLGGSGYEQFF
>.|TRBJ1-4|TRBV7-9
CASNLGGGDEKLFF